Detailed here is one TCR beta chain. Clinical history reported by participants formed the basis on which cohorts were assigned. Produced via immunoSEQ multiplex PCR; TCRdb's table is partial and in-frame only. The data hold 250,000 or so clones, with roughly nine tenths observed a single time. The sample is drawn from a study of blood T cell repertoires in COVID-19. This CDR3 region has 12 residues. From germline, CDR1 is MDHEN and CDR2 SYDVKM. V lost 5 bases and J lost 11, with 16 bases in between. The clonotype comes from a man aged 25 to 40 who had recovered from COVID-19. The genes are TRBV28 and TRBJ2-7, with unresolved D. Source material: PBMCs or T cells enriched from blood (not recorded which). CDR3 nucleotides: TGTGCCAGCAGTAATCCTATGGTTAAAGAGTACTTC. Its protein is CASSNPMVKEYF.